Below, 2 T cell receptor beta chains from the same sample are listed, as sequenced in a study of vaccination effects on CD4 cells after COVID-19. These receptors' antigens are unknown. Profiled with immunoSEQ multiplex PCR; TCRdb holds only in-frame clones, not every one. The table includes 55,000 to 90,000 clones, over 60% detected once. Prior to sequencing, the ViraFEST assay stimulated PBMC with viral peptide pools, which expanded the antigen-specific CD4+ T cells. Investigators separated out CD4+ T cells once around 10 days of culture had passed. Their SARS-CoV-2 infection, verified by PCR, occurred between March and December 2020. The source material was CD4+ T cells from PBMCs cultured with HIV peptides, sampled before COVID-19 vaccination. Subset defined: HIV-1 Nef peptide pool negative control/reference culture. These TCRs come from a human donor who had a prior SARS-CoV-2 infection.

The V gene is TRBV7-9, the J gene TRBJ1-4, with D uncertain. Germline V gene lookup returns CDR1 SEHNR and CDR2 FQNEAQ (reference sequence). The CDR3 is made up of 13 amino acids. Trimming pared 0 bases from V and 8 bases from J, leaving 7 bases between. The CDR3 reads CASSLAGYEKLFF. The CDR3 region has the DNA TGTGCCAGCAGCTTAGCGGGATACGAAAAACTGTTTTTT.

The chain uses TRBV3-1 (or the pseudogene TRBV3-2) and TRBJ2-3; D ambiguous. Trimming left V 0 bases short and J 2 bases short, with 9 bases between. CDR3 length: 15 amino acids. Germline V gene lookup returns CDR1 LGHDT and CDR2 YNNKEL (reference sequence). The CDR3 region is CASSQDLVDTDTQYF. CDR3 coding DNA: TGTGCCAGCAGCCAAGATCTAGTAGACACAGATACGCAGTATTTT.